The rows below give T cell receptor beta chains drawn from one sample of a study of blood T cell repertoires in COVID-19. Clones were read by immunoSEQ multiplex PCR, and TCRdb kept only the in-frame ones, dropping some. The data contain around 150,000 clones, less than 85% of them singletons. Input material: peripheral blood. These receptors all stem from a woman between 40 and 50 years old with COVID-19, enrolled during active disease. The CDR3 runs from the conserved cysteine through the conserved F or W. The D gene is left open where the match is weak. Size is stated for part of the rows, as once, few or many counts, or as a class when the clone is expanded.

J gene: TRBJ1-1; V gene: TRBV14; CDR3 length: 14; D gene: NA; clone size: NA; CDR3 DNA: TGTGCCAGCACCCCACAGGCGGTTCGCACTGAAGCTTTCTTT; CDR3 protein: CASTPQAVRTEAFF
J gene: TRBJ1-2; V gene: TRBV29-1; CDR3 length: 14; D gene: NA; clone size: few; CDR3 DNA: TGCAGCGTTGAAGGGGGGGGACACCACTATGGCTACACCTTC; CDR3 protein: CSVEGGGHHYGYTF
J gene: TRBJ1-5; V gene: TRBV19; CDR3 length: 15; D gene: NA; clone size: NA; CDR3 DNA: TGTGCCAGTAGGGGCCGCACGAACAGCAATCAGCCCCAGCATTTT; CDR3 protein: CASRGRTNSNQPQHF
J gene: TRBJ1-4; V gene: TRBV11-2; CDR3 length: 14; D gene: NA; clone size: NA; CDR3 DNA: TGTGCCAGCAGCTTAGATCGCGGGAGGGAAAAACTGTTTTTT; CDR3 protein: CASSLDRGREKLFF
J gene: TRBJ2-3; V gene: TRBV7-6; CDR3 length: 13; D gene: NA; clone size: NA; CDR3 DNA: TGTGCCAGCAGCTTACTAGCAGACCCTACGCAGTATTTT; CDR3 protein: CASSLLADPTQYF
J gene: TRBJ1-6; V gene: TRBV25-1; CDR3 length: 13; D gene: NA; clone size: NA; CDR3 DNA: TGTGCCAGCAGTGAATCAGGGAATTCACCCCTCCACTTT; CDR3 protein: CASSESGNSPLHF
J gene: TRBJ2-1; V gene: TRBV27; CDR3 length: 15; D gene: TRBD2; clone size: NA; CDR3 DNA: TGTGCCAGCAGTTTTGTGGCGGGGGGGCAAAATGAGCAGTTCTTC; CDR3 protein: CASSFVAGGQNEQFF
J gene: TRBJ2-1; V gene: TRBV6-2/TRBV6-3; CDR3 length: 17; D gene: TRBD2; clone size: few; CDR3 DNA: TGTGCCAGCAGTTACCCGTCCGGGACTAGCAGCTACAATGAGCAGTTCTTC; CDR3 protein: CASSYPSGTSSYNEQFF
J gene: TRBJ2-3; V gene: TRBV27; CDR3 length: 16; D gene: TRBD2; clone size: NA; CDR3 DNA: TGTGCCAGCAGTAGTGCTCGCGGGAGGCCAACAGATACGCAGTATTTT; CDR3 protein: CASSSARGRPTDTQYF
J gene: TRBJ2-3; V gene: TRBV19; CDR3 length: 16; D gene: TRBD2; clone size: once; CDR3 DNA: TGTGCCAGTAGTATGGTAGCGGGAGGTGGCACAGATACGCAGTATTTT; CDR3 protein: CASSMVAGGGTDTQYF
J gene: TRBJ2-5; V gene: TRBV11-2; CDR3 length: 18; D gene: TRBD2; clone size: NA; CDR3 DNA: TGTGCCAGCAGCTTAGATGGGACTAGCGGGGGGGCTGTTGAGACCCAGTACTTC; CDR3 protein: CASSLDGTSGGAVETQYF
J gene: TRBJ2-7; V gene: TRBV18; CDR3 length: 14; D gene: TRBD1; clone size: few; CDR3 DNA: TGTGCCAGCTCACCAGAGACAGGGTCCTACGAGCAGTACTTC; CDR3 protein: CASSPETGSYEQYF
J gene: TRBJ2-1; V gene: TRBV11-2; CDR3 length: 15; D gene: TRBD2; clone size: once; CDR3 DNA: TGTGCCAGCAGCCCGCAGACTAGCGGGATTAGTGAGCAGTTCTTC; CDR3 protein: CASSPQTSGISEQFF
J gene: TRBJ2-7; V gene: TRBV5-1; CDR3 length: 13; D gene: TRBD2; clone size: NA; CDR3 DNA: TGCGCCAGCCAGCGGGAGCCGTTTAACGAGCAGTACTTC; CDR3 protein: CASQREPFNEQYF
J gene: TRBJ2-3; V gene: TRBV2; CDR3 length: 12; D gene: NA; clone size: NA; CDR3 DNA: TGTGCCACGCTTCGGGCGGGAGATACGCAGTATTTT; CDR3 protein: CATLRAGDTQYF
J gene: TRBJ2-3; V gene: TRBV3-1/TRBV3-2; CDR3 length: 15; D gene: NA; clone size: NA; CDR3 DNA: TGTGCCAGCAGCCAAGGGGGGACACTCACAGATACGCAGTATTTT; CDR3 protein: CASSQGGTLTDTQYF
J gene: TRBJ2-5; V gene: TRBV6-1; CDR3 length: 16; D gene: NA; clone size: NA; CDR3 DNA: TGTGCCAGCAGTGAACTGAGGCCGCCCGCCCAAGAGACCCAGTACTTC; CDR3 protein: CASSELRPPAQETQYF
J gene: TRBJ2-5; V gene: TRBV3-1/TRBV3-2; CDR3 length: 15; D gene: TRBD2; clone size: NA; CDR3 DNA: TGTGCCAGCAGCCAAGGCGGGAGGTCTTGGGAGACCCAGTACTTC; CDR3 protein: CASSQGGRSWETQYF
J gene: TRBJ2-5; V gene: TRBV2; CDR3 length: 14; D gene: TRBD1; clone size: NA; CDR3 DNA: TGTGCCAGCTTCCTGGGACAGGGGGGAGAGACCCAGTACTTC; CDR3 protein: CASFLGQGGETQYF
J gene: TRBJ2-1; V gene: TRBV30; CDR3 length: 11; D gene: NA; clone size: NA; CDR3 DNA: TGTGCCTGGAGTACTTACAATGAGCAGTTCTTC; CDR3 protein: CAWSTYNEQFF
J gene: TRBJ1-2; V gene: TRBV29-1; CDR3 length: 13; D gene: NA; clone size: NA; CDR3 DNA: TGCAGCGTGAGGGCCCGGTCTGGGCATGGCTACACCTTC; CDR3 protein: CSVRARSGHGYTF
J gene: TRBJ2-3; V gene: TRBV7-9; CDR3 length: 14; D gene: NA; clone size: NA; CDR3 DNA: TGTGCCAGCAGCCCCCCGGGGATCACAGATACGCAGTATTTT; CDR3 protein: CASSPPGITDTQYF
J gene: TRBJ2-7; V gene: TRBV7-3; CDR3 length: 15; D gene: TRBD2; clone size: NA; CDR3 DNA: TGTGCCAGCAGCTTAACCCACGGACTAGTCTACGAGCAGTACTTC; CDR3 protein: CASSLTHGLVYEQYF
J gene: TRBJ1-2; V gene: TRBV9; CDR3 length: 14; D gene: TRBD1; clone size: few; CDR3 DNA: TGTGCCAGCAGCGGGGGACAGGGGGCGTATGGCTACACCTTC; CDR3 protein: CASSGGQGAYGYTF
J gene: TRBJ1-2; V gene: TRBV5-3; CDR3 length: 14; D gene: NA; clone size: NA; CDR3 DNA: TGTGCCAGCCCCCGGCGGGGGGCGGGCTATGGCTACACCTTC; CDR3 protein: CASPRRGAGYGYTF
J gene: TRBJ1-5; V gene: TRBV28; CDR3 length: 16; D gene: NA; clone size: NA; CDR3 DNA: TGTGCCAGCAGTTTTCCAGGGTCAAGCCCCAATCAGCCCCAGCATTTT; CDR3 protein: CASSFPGSSPNQPQHF
J gene: TRBJ2-2; V gene: TRBV6-6; CDR3 length: 16; D gene: TRBD2; clone size: NA; CDR3 DNA: TGTGCCAGCAGGCCCCCGGGAGGCTCGAACACCGGGGAGCTGTTTTTT; CDR3 protein: CASRPPGGSNTGELFF
J gene: TRBJ1-1; V gene: TRBV15; CDR3 length: 14; D gene: NA; clone size: NA; CDR3 DNA: TGTGCCACCAGCAGAGAATCCGAGGTCACTGAAGCTTTCTTT; CDR3 protein: CATSRESEVTEAFF
J gene: TRBJ2-4; V gene: TRBV11-1; CDR3 length: 13; D gene: NA; clone size: NA; CDR3 DNA: TGTGCCAGCAGCGGAGGTAGTCGGGACATTCAGTACTTC; CDR3 protein: CASSGGSRDIQYF
J gene: TRBJ2-5; V gene: TRBV3-1/TRBV3-2; CDR3 length: 15; D gene: TRBD2; clone size: NA; CDR3 DNA: TGTGCCAGCAGCCAAGACGCAGCGGGGGGCTCGTCCCAGTACTTC; CDR3 protein: CASSQDAAGGSSQYF
J gene: TRBJ1-4; V gene: TRBV5-5; CDR3 length: 15; D gene: NA; clone size: NA; CDR3 DNA: TGTGCCAGCAGCTTGAGGGGAGGAACTAATGAAAAACTGTTTTTT; CDR3 protein: CASSLRGGTNEKLFF
J gene: TRBJ2-1; V gene: TRBV18; CDR3 length: 15; D gene: NA; clone size: NA; CDR3 DNA: TGTGCCAGCTCACCACTGCAGGCCTCCTACAATGAGCAGTTCTTC; CDR3 protein: CASSPLQASYNEQFF